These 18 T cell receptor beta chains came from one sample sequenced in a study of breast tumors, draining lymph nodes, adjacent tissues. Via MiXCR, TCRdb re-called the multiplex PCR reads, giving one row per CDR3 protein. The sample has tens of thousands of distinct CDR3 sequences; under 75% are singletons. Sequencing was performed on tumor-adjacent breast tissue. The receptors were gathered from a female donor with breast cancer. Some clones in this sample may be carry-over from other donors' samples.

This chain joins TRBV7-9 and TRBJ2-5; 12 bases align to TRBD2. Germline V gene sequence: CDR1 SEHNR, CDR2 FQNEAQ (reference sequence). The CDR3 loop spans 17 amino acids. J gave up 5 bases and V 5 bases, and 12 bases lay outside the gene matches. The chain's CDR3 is CASSLATLAGGGETQYF. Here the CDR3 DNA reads TGTGCCAGCAGCCTGGCGACCCTAGCGGGGGGGGGTGAGACCCAGTACTTC. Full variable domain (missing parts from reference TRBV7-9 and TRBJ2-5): DTGVSQNPRHKITKRGQNVTFRCDPISEHNRLYWYRQTLGQGPEFLTYFQNEAQLEKSRLLSDRFSAERPKGSFSTLEIQRTEQGDSAMYLCASSLATLAGGGETQYFGPGTRLLVL.

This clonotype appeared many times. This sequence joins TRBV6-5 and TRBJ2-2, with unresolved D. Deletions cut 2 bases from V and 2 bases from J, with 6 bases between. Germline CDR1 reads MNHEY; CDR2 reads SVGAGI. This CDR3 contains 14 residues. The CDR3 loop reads CASSYRLNTGELFF. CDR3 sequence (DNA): TGTGCCAGCAGTTACCGACTTAACACCGGGGAGCTGTTTTTT.

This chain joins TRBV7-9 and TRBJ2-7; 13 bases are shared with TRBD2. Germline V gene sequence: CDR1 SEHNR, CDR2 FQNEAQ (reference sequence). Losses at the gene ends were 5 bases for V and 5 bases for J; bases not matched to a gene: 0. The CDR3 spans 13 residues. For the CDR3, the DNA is TGTGCCAGCAGCGGACTAGCGGGGGACGAGCAGTACTTC. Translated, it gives CASSGLAGDEQYF.

Written as DNA, the CDR3 is TGTGCCAGCAGTTCACAGGGGAGCGAGCAGCCCCAGCATTTT. Amino acids: CASSSQGSEQPQHF. The chain recombines TRBV28 with TRBJ1-5, with 7 nucleotides matching TRBD1. V gave up 4 bases and J gave up 7 bases; unmatched junction bases: 7. In germline, CDR1 is MDHEN, CDR2 SYDVKM. This CDR3 has 14 amino acids.

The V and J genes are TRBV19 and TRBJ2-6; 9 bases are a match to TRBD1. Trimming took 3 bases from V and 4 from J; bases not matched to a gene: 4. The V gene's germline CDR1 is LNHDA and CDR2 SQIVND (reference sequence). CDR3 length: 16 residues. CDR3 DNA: TGTGCCAGTAGTATGGACAGGGGATCGGGGGCCAACGTCCTGACTTTC. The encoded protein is CASSMDRGSGANVLTF.

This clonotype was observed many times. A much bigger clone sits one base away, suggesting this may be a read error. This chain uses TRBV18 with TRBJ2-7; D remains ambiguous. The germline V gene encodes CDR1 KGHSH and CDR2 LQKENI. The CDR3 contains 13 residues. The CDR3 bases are TGTGTCAGCTCACCCTCCAGCTCCTACGAGCAGTACTTC. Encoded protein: CVSSPSSSYEQYF. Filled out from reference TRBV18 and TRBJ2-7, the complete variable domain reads NAGVMQNPRHLVRRRGQEARLRCSPMKGHSHVYWYRQLPEEGLKFMVYLQKENIIDESGMPKERFSAEFPKEGPSILRIQQVVRGDSAAYFCVSSPSSSYEQYFGPGTRLTVT.

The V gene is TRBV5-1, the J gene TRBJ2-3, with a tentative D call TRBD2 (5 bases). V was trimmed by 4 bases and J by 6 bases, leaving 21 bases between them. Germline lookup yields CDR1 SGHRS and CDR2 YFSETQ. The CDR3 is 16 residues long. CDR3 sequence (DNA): TGCGCCAGCAGCCTAAGAGGCGGGCTTCCTTCGGATACGCAGTATTTT. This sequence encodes CASSLRGGLPSDTQYF. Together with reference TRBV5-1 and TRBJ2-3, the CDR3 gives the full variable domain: KAGVTQTPRYLIKTRGQQVTLSCSPISGHRSVSWYQQTPGQGLQFLFEYFSETQRNKGNFPGRFSGRQFSNSRSEMNVSTLELGDSALYLCASSLRGGLPSDTQYFGPGTRLTVL.

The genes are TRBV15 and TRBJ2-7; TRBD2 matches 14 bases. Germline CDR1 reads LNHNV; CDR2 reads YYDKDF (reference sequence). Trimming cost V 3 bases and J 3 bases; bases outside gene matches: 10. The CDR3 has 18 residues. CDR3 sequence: CATSRGLAGEGGGYEQYF. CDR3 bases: TGTGCCACCAGCAGGGGACTAGCGGGAGAAGGGGGGGGCTACGAGCAGTACTTC.

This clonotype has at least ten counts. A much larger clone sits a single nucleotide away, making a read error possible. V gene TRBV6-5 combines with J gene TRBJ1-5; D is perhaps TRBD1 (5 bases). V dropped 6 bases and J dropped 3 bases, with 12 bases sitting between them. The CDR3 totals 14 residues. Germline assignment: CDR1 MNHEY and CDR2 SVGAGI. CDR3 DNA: TGTGCCAGCAGACAGGACGGTCCCAATCAGCCCCAGCATTTT. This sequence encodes CASRQDGPNQPQHF.

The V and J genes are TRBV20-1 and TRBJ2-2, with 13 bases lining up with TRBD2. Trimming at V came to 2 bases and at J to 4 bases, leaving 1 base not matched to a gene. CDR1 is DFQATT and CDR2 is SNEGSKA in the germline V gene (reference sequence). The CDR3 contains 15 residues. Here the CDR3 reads CSARRTSGSTGELFF. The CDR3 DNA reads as TGCAGTGCTAGAAGGACTAGCGGGAGCACCGGGGAGCTGTTTTTT.

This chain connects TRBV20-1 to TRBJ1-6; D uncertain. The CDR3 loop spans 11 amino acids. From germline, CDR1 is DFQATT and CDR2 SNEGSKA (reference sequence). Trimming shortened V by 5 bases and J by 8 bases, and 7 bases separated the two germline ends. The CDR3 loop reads CSAREDSPLHF. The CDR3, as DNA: TGCAGTGCTCGGGAGGATTCACCCCTCCACTTT.

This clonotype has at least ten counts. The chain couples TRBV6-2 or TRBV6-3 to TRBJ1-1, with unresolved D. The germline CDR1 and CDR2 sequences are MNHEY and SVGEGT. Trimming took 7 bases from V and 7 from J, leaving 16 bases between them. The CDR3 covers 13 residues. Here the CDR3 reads CASINMAASEAFF. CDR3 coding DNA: TGTGCCAGCATCAACATGGCGGCTAGTGAAGCTTTCTTT.

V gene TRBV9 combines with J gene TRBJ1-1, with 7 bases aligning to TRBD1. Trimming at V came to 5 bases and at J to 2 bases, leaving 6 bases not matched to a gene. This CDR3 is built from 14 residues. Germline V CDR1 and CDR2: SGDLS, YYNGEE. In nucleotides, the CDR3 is TGTGCCAGCAGTTACACAGGGGAAAACACTGAAGCTTTCTTT. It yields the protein CASSYTGENTEAFF. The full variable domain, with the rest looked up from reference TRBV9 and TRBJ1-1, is DSGVTQTPKHLITATGQRVTLRCSPRSGDLSVYWYQQSLDQGLQFLIQYYNGEERAKGNILERFSAQQFPDLHSELNLSSLELGDSALYFCASSYTGENTEAFFGQGTRLTVV.

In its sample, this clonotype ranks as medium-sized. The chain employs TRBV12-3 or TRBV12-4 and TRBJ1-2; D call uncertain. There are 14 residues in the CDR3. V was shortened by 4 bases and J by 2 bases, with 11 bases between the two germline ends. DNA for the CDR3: TGTGCCAGCAGTTCCCCTCGGCGGAACTATGGCTACACCTTC. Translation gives CASSSPRRNYGYTF.

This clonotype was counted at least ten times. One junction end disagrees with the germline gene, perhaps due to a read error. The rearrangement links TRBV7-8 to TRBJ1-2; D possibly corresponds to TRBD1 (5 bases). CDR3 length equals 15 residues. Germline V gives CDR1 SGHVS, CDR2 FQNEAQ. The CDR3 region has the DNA TGTGCCAGCACCCCAGGGCGGGCCTTTAACTATGGCTACCCCTTC. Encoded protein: CASTPGRAFNYGYPF.

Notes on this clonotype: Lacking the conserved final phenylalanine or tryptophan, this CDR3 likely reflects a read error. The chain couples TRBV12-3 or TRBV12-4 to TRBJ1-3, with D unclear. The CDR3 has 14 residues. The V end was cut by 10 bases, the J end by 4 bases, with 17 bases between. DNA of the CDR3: TGTGCCACCTCTGGACTGATTACAGGAAACACCATATATTAT. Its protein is CATSGLITGNTIYY.

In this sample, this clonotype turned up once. The CDR3 region is CASSSLAGYNEQFF. CDR3 sequence (DNA): TGTGCCAGCAGTTCCCTAGCGGGATACAATGAGCAGTTCTTC. The V and J genes are TRBV6-5 and TRBJ2-1, with 9 bases aligning to TRBD2. This CDR3 has 14 amino acids. Germline V gene data show CDR1 as MNHEY and CDR2 as SVGAGI. V lost 4 bases and J lost 4; bases outside the gene matches: 2.

The CDR3 DNA sequence: TGTGCCAGCAGCTTAGGAAGGGGTGAAAAACTGTTTTTT. This translates into CASSLGRGEKLFF. This sequence joins TRBV7-2 and TRBJ1-4; D perhaps matches TRBD1 (5 bases). V gave up 1 base and J gave up 7 bases, with 7 bases separating them. The CDR3 length is 13 residues. Germline V gene sequence: CDR1 SGHTA, CDR2 FQGNSA.